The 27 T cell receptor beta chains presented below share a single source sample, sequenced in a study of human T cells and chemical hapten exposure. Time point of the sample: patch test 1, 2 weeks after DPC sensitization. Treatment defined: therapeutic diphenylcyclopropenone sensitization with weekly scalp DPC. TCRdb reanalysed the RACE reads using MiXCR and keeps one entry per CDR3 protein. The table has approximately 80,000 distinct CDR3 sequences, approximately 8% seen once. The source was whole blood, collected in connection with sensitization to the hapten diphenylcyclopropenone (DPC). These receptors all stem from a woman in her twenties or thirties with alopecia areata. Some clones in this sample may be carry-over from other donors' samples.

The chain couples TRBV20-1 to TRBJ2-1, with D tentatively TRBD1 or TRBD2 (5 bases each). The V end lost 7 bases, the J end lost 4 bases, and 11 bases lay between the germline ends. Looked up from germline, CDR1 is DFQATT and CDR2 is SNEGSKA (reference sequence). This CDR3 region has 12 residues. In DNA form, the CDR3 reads TGCAGTGGGAGTGGGGGATACAATGAGCAGTTCTTC. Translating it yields CSGSGGYNEQFF.

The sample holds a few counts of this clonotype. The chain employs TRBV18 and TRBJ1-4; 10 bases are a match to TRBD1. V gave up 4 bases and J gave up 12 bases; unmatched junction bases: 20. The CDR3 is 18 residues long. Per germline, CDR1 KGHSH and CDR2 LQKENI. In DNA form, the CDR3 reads TGTGCCAGCTCACAAAACGATCGATGGACAGGGGGAGGGCCTCAACTGTTTTTT. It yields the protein CASSQNDRWTGGGPQLFF.

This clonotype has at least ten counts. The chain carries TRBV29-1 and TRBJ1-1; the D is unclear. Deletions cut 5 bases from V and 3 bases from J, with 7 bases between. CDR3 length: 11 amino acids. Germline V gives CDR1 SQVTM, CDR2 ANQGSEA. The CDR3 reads CSVWVHTEAFF. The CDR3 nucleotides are TGCAGCGTTTGGGTCCACACTGAAGCTTTCTTT. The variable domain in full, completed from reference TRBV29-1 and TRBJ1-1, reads SAVISQKPSRDICQRGTSLTIQCQVDSQVTMMFWYRQQPGQSLTLIATANQGSEATYESGFVIDKFPISRPNLTFSTLTVSNMSPEDSSIYLCSVWVHTEAFFGQGTRLTVV.

The CDR3 loop is CASSLVVTDTQYF. CDR3 DNA sequence: TGTGCCAGCAGCTTGGTAGTCACAGATACGCAGTATTTT. The chain is built from TRBV5-8 and TRBJ2-3; D unclear. V was cut by 0 bases and J by 2 bases, with 4 bases left in between. The CDR3 is 13 residues long. Germline assignment: CDR1 SGHTS and CDR2 YDEGEE. The variable domain in full, with the rest retrieved from reference TRBV5-8 and TRBJ2-3, is EAGVTQSPTHLIKTRGQQATLRCSPISGHTSVYWYQQALGLGLQFLLWYDEGEERNRGNFPPRFSGRQFPNYSSELNVNALELEDSALYLCASSLVVTDTQYFGPGTRLTVL.

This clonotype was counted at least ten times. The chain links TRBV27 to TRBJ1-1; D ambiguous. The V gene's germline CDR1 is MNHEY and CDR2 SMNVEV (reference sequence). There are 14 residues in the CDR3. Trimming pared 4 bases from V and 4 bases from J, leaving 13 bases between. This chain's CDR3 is CASSWSGLGTEAFF. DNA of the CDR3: TGTGCCAGCAGTTGGAGCGGGTTAGGCACTGAAGCTTTCTTT.

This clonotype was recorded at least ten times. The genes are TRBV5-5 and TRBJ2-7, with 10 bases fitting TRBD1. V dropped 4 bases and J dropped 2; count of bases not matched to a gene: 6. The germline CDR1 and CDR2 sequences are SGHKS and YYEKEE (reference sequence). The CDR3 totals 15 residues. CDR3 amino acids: CASSPPGTGAYEQYF. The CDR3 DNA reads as TGTGCCAGCAGCCCACCCGGGACAGGGGCCTACGAGCAGTACTTC.

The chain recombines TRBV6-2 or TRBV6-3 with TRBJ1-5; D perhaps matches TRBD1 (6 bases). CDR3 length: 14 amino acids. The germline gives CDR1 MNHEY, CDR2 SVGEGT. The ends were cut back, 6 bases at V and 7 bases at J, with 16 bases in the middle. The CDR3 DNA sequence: TGTGCCAGCAGATACAGGGTTGAACGCCAGCCCCAGCATTTT. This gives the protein CASRYRVERQPQHF.

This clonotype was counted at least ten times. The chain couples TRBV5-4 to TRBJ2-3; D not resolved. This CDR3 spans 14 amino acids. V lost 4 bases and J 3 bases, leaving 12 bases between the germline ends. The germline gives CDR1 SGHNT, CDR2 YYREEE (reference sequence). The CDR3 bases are TGTGCCAGCAGCAAGGATCAAGGAACAGATACGCAGTATTTT. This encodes CASSKDQGTDTQYF. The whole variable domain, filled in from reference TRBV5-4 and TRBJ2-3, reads ETGVTQSPTHLIKTRGQQVTLRCSSQSGHNTVSWYQQALGQGPQFIFQYYREEENGRGNFPPRFSGLQFPNYSSELNVNALELDDSALYLCASSKDQGTDTQYFGPGTRLTVL.

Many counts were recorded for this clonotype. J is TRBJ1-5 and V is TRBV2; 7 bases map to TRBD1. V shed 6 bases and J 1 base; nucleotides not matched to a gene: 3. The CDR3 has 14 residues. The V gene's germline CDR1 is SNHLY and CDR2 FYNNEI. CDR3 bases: TGTGCCAGCAGCAGACAGGGAAGCAATCAGCCCCAGCATTTT. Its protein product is CASSRQGSNQPQHF.

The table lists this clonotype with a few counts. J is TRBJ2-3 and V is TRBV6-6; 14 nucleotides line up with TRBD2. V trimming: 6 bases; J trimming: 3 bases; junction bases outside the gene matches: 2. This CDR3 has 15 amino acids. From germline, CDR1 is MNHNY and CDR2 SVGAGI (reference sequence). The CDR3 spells CASRRTSGGTDTQYF. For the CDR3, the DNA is TGTGCCAGCAGGAGGACTAGCGGGGGGACAGATACGCAGTATTTT.

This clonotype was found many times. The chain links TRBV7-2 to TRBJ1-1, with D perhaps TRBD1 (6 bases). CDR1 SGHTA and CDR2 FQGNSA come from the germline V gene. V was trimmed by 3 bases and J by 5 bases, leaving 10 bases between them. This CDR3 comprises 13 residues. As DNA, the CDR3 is TGTGCCAGCAGCTTCAGGGGAGGGACTGAAGCTTTCTTT. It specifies CASSFRGGTEAFF.

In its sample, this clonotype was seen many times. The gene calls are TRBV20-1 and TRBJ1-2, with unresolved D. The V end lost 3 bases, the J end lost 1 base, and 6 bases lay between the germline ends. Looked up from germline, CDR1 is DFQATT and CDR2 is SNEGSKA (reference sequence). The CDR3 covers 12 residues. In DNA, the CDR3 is TGCAGTGCTAGGGACCATAACTATGGCTACACCTTC. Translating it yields CSARDHNYGYTF.

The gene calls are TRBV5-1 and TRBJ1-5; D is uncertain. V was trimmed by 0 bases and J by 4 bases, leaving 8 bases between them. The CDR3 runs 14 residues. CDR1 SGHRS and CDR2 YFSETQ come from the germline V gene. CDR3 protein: CASSLGGWNQPQHF. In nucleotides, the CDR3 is TGCGCCAGCAGCTTGGGAGGATGGAATCAGCCCCAGCATTTT. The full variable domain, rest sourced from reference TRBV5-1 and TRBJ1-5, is KAGVTQTPRYLIKTRGQQVTLSCSPISGHRSVSWYQQTPGQGLQFLFEYFSETQRNKGNFPGRFSGRQFSNSRSEMNVSTLELGDSALYLCASSLGGWNQPQHFGDGTRLSIL.

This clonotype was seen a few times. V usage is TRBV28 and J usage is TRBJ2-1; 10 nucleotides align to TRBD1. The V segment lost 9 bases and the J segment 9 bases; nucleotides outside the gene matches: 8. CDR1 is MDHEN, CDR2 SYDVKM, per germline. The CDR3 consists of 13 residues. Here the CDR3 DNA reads TGTGCCAGTCAGACAGGGGGCAAATCTGAGCAGTTCTTC. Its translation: CASQTGGKSEQFF.

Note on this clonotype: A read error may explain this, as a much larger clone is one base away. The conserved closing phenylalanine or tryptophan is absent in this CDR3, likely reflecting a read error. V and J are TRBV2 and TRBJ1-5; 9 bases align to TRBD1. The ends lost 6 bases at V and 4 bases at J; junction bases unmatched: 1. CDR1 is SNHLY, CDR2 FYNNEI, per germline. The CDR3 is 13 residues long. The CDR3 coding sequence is TGTGCCAGCAGGGACAGGGGTAATCAGCCCCAGCATTTA. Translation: CASRDRGNQPQHL.

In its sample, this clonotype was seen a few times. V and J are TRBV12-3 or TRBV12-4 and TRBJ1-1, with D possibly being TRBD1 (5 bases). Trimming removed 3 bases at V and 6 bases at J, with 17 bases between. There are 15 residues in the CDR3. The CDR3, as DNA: TGTGCCAGCAGTTTCAGGCAGGGAGGGGTCGCTGAAGCTTTCTTT. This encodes CASSFRQGGVAEAFF.

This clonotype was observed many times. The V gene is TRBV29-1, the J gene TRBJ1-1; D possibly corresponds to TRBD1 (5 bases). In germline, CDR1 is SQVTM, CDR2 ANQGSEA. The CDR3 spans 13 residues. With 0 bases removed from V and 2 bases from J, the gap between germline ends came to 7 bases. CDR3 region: CSVEDRENTEAFF. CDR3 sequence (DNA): TGCAGCGTTGAAGACAGGGAAAACACTGAAGCTTTCTTT.

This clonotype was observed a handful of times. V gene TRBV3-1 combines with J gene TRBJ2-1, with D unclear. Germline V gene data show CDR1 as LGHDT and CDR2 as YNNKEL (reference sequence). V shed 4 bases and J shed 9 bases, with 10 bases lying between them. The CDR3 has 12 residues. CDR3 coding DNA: TGTGCCAGCAGCCCGGCCCTCGGTGAGCAGTTCTTC. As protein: CASSPALGEQFF.

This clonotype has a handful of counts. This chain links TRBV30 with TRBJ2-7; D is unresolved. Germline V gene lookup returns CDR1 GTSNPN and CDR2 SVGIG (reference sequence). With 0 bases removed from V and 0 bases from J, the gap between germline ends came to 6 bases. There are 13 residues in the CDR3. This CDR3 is CAWSVGVSYEQYF. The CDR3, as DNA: TGTGCCTGGAGTGTCGGCGTCTCCTACGAGCAGTACTTC.

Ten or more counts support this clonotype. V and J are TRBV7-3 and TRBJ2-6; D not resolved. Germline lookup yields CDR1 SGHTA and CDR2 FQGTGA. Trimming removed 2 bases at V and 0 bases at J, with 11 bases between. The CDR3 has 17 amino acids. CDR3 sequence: CASSLGYRGSGANVLTF. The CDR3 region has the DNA TGTGCCAGCAGCTTAGGTTACCGAGGCTCTGGGGCCAACGTCCTGACTTTC.

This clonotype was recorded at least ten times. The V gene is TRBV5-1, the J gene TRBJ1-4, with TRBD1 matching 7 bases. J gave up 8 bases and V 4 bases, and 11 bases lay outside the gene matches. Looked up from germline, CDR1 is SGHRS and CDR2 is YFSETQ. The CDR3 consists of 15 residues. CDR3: CASSQRTGPREKLFF. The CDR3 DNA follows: TGCGCCAGCAGCCAAAGGACAGGCCCGAGGGAAAAACTGTTTTTT. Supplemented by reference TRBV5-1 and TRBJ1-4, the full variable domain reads KAGVTQTPRYLIKTRGQQVTLSCSPISGHRSVSWYQQTPGQGLQFLFEYFSETQRNKGNFPGRFSGRQFSNSRSEMNVSTLELGDSALYLCASSQRTGPREKLFFGSGTQLSVL.

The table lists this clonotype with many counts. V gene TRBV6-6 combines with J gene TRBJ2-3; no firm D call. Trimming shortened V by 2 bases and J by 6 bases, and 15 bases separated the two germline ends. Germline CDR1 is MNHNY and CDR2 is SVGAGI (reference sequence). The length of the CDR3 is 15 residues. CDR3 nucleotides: TGTGCCAGCAGTTACCCAGACCTGACTTCCGATACGCAGTATTTT. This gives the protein CASSYPDLTSDTQYF.

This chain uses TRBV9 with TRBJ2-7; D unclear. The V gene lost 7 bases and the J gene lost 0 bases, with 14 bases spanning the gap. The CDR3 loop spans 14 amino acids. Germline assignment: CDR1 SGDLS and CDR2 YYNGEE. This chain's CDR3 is CASGRGPSSYEQYF. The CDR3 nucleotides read TGTGCCAGCGGTCGCGGCCCAAGCTCCTACGAGCAGTACTTC.

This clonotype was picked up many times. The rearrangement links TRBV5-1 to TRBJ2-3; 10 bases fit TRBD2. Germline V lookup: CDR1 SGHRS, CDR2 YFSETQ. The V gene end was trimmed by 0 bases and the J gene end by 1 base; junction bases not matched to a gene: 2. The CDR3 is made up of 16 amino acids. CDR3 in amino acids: CASSLGLAGGTDTQYF. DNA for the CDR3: TGCGCCAGCAGCTTGGGGCTAGCGGGGGGCACAGATACGCAGTATTTT.

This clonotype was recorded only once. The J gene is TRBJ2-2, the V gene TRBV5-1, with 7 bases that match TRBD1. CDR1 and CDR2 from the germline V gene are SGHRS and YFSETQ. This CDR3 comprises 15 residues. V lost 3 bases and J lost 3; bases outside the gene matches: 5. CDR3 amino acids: CASSSGTVYTGELFF. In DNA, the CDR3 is TGCGCCAGCAGCTCAGGGACAGTCTACACCGGGGAGCTGTTTTTT.

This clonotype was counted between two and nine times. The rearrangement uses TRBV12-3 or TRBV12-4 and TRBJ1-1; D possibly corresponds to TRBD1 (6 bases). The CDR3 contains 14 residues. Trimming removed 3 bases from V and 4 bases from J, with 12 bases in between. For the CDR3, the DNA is TGTGCCAGCAGTTTGGGAACAGGGATCACTGAAGCTTTCTTT. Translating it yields CASSLGTGITEAFF.

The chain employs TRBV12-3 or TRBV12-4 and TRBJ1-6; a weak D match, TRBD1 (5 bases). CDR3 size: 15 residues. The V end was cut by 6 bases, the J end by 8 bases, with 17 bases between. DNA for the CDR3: TGTGCCAGCAGCCCTCGGTCGGGGGGGGATTCACCCCTCCACTTT. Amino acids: CASSPRSGGDSPLHF.